This entry concerns a single T cell receptor (beta chain). Repertoires were generated with immunoSEQ multiplex PCR, while TCRdb's copy carries only in-frame clones and drops some. Of approximately 190,000 clones listed, roughly 82% are singletons. CDR1 and CDR2 (germline): SGHTA, FQGNSA. V was cut by 1 base and J by 4 bases, with 11 bases left in between. The CDR3 is made up of 14 amino acids. These data belong to a study of blood T cell repertoires in COVID-19. This chain links TRBV7-2 with TRBJ2-7; tentative D call: TRBD2 (6 bases). The sequence was collected from a woman in her sixties or seventies with acute COVID-19. The sequenced material came from PBMCs or T cells enriched from blood (not recorded which). In DNA, the CDR3 is TGTGCCAGCAGCTTAGATCCTAGCGTGTACGAGCAGTACTTC. This sequence encodes CASSLDPSVYEQYF.